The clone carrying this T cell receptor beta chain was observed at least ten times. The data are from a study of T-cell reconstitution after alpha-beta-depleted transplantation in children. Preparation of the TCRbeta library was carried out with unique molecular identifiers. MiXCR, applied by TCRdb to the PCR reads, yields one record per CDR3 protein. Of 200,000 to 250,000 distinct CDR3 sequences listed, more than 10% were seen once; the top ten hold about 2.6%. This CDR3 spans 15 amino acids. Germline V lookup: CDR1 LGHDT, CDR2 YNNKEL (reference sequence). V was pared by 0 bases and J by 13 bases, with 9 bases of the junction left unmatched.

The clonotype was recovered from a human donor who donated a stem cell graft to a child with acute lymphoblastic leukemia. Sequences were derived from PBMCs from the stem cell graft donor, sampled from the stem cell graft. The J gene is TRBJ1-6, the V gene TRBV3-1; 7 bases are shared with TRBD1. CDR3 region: CASSQDPGQTDPLHF. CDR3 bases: TGTGCCAGCAGCCAAGATCCGGGACAGACTGATCCCCTCCACTTT. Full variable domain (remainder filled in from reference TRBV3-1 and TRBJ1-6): DTAVSQTPKYLVTQMGNDKSIKCEQNLGHDTMYWYKQDSKKFLKIMFSYNNKELIINETVPNRFSPKSPDKAHLNLHINSLELGDSAVYFCASSQDPGQTDPLHFGNGTRLTVT.